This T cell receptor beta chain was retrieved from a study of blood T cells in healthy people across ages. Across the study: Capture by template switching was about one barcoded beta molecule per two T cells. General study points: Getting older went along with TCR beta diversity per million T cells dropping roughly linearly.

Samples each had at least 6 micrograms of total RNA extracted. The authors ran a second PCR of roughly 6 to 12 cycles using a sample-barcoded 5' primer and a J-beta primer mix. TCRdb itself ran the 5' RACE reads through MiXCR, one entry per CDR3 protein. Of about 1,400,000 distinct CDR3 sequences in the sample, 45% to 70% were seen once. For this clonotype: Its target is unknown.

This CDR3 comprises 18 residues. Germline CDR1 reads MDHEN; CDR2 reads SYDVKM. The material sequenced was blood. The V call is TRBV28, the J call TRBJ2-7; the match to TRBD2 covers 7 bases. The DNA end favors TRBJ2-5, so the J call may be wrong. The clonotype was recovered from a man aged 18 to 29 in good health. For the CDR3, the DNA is TGTGCCAGTGGGGGGGTCTACATACTCGGGGGGTCAAAAGAGACCCAGTACTTC. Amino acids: CASGGVYILGGSKETQYF.